This TCR beta chain was recorded in a study of PD-1 blockade in classical Hodgkin lymphoma. This CDR3 spans 14 amino acids. Per germline, CDR1 SGHNT and CDR2 YYREEE (reference sequence). Deletions cut 2 bases from V and 2 bases from J, with 8 bases between. Of note for this clone: What it binds is unknown.

Data came from immunoSEQ multiplex PCR; TCRdb stores just in-frame clones and leaves some out. The sample comprises approximately 38,000 clones, 77% of which are singletons, and around 9.8% rests with the top ten. Study findings and constraints: Compared with healthy donors, newly diagnosed patients reportedly showed lower baseline TCR diversity.

This sample's time point: cycle 4 day 1 (C4D1), after 6 weeks of nivolumab. Every patient experienced relapse after autologous stem cell transplantation, and brentuximab vedotin exposure varied. The sample in question was peripheral blood mononuclear cells (PBMCs), obtained before the fourth cycle of nivolumab. The chain links TRBV5-4 to TRBJ2-1; D not certain. The TCR originated in a human donor with classical Hodgkin lymphoma. CDR3 loop: CASSFYETYNEQFF. For the CDR3, the DNA is TGTGCCAGCAGCTTTTACGAGACCTACAATGAGCAGTTCTTC.